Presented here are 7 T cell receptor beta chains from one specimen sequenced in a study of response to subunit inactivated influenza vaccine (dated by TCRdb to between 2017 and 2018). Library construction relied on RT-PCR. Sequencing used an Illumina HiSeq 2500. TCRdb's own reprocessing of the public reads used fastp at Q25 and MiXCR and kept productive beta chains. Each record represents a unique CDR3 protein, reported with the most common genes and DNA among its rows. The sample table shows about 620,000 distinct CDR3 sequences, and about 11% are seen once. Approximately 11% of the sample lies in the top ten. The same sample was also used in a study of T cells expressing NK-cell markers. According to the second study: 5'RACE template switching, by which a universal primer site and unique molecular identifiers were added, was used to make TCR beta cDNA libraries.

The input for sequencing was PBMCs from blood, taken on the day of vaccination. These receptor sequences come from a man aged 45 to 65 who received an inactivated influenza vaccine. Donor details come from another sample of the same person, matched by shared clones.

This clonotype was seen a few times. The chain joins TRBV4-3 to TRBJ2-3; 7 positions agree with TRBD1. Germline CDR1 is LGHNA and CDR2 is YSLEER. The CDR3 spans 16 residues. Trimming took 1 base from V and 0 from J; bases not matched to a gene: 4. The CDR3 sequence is CASSQGEGASTDTQYF. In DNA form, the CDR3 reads TGCGCCAGCAGCCAAGGCGAGGGGGCAAGCACAGATACGCAGTATTTT.

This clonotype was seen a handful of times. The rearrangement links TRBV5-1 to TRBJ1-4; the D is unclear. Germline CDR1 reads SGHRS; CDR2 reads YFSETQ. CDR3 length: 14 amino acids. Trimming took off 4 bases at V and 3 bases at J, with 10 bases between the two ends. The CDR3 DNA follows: TGCGCCAGCAGCACCGGGCTGGCTAATGAAAAACTGTTTTTT. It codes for CASSTGLANEKLFF.

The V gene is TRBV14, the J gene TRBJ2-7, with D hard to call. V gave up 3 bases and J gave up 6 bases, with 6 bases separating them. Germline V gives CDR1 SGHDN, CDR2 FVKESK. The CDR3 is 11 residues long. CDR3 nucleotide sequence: TGTGCCAGCAGCCACGCCTCCGAGCAGTACTTC. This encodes CASSHASEQYF.

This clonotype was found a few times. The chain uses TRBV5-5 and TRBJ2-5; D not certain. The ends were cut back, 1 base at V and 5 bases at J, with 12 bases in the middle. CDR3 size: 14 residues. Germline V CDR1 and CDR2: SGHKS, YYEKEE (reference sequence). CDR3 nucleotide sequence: TGTGCCAGCAGCTTGCAGACAAGAACGGAGACCCAGTACTTC. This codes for CASSLQTRTETQYF.

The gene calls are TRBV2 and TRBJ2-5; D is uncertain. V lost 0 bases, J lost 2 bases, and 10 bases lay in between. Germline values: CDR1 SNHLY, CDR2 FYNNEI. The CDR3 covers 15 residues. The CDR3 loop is CASSEAGVQQETQYF. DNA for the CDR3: TGTGCCAGCAGTGAAGCCGGTGTACAGCAAGAGACCCAGTACTTC. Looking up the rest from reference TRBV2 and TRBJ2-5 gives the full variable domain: EPEVTQTPSHQVTQMGQEVILRCVPISNHLYFYWYRQILGQKVEFLVSFYNNEISEKSEIFDDQFSVERPDGSNFTLKIRSTKLEDSAMYFCASSEAGVQQETQYFGPGTRLLVL.

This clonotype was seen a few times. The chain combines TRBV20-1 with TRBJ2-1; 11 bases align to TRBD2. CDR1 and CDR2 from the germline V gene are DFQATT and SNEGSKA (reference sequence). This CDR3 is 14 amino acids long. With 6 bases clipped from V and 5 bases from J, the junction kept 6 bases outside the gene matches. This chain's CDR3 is CSARLAGKNNEQFF. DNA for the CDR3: TGCAGTGCGAGACTAGCGGGAAAGAACAATGAGCAGTTCTTC.

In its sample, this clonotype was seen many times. The CDR3 loop is CASSQVTSGELFF. The CDR3 bases are TGCGCCAGCAGCCAAGTCACGTCCGGGGAGCTGTTTTTT. The rearrangement links TRBV4-3 to TRBJ2-2; no clear D. Looked up from germline, CDR1 is LGHNA and CDR2 is YSLEER. CDR3 length equals 13 residues. V was pared by 1 base and J by 6 bases, with 6 bases between.